This T cell receptor beta chain was sequenced during a study of STAT3 mutations in large granular lymphocyte leukemia. About the research overall: Canonical activating STAT3 mutations were detected in roughly half of the longitudinally sequenced T-LGLL patients. Study-wide results and caveats: Every T-LGLL patient had at least one immunodominant TCRbeta clonotype. TCR clonotype switching after therapy occurred in about 30% of the 18 patients.

Around 41,000 productive templates were obtained per sample on average. TCRdb's table, derived via immunoSEQ multiplex PCR, lists solely in-frame clones and lacks some. The sample has over 10,000 clones, about nine tenths seen once. With 4 bases removed from V and 1 base from J, the gap between germline ends came to 8 bases. The CDR3 has 14 residues. Germline V gives CDR1 SGHAT, CDR2 FQNNGV. Concerning this clone itself: The target antigen is unknown.

The chain combines TRBV11-2 with TRBJ1-3; no clear D gene. Sequenced sample: PBMCs. The TCR originated in a human donor with T large granular lymphocyte leukemia. Some clones in this sample may be carry-over from other donors' samples. The CDR3 bases are TGTGCCAGCAGCTCCAGGCTTTCTGGAAACACCATATATTTT. The encoded protein is CASSSRLSGNTIYF.